Below are 17 T cell receptor beta chains sequenced from a single sample in a study of cytomegalovirus exposure and HLA in healthy donors. Here immunoSEQ multiplex PCR was the method, and the copy in TCRdb shows in-frame clones only, minus some. The sample lists about 280,000 clones, around 85% occurring once. Sequencing used PBMCs. These receptor sequences come from a woman younger than 35 in good health and CMV-seronegative.

V and J are TRBV27 and TRBJ2-7; 8 nucleotides agree with TRBD1. CDR1 is MNHEY, CDR2 SMNVEV, per germline (reference sequence). CDR3 size: 14 residues. V trimming: 5 bases; J trimming: 5 bases; junction bases outside the gene matches: 8. DNA for the CDR3: TGTGCCAGCAGTCTTTTTGCAGGGGGCGACGAGCAGTACTTC. Translation gives CASSLFAGGDEQYF.

In this sample, this clone turned up a few times. V is TRBV27 and J is TRBJ1-6; no firm D call. V was pared by 8 bases and J by 8 bases, with 10 bases between. CDR3 length equals 12 residues. Germline lookup yields CDR1 MNHEY and CDR2 SMNVEV (reference sequence). The CDR3 coding sequence is TGTGCCAGCTCCTACCCTGATTCACCCCTCCACTTT. This gives the protein CASSYPDSPLHF.

V and J are TRBV6-6 and TRBJ2-2; 10 bases align to TRBD2. CDR3 size: 16 residues. The junction had 1 base not matched to a gene; V was cut back by 0 bases and J by 3 bases. Per germline, CDR1 MNHNY and CDR2 SVGAGI (reference sequence). CDR3 sequence: CASSYSLAGDTGELFF. The CDR3 region has the DNA TGTGCCAGCAGTTACTCGCTAGCGGGGGACACCGGGGAGCTGTTTTTT.

This rearrangement joins TRBV7-9 to TRBJ2-1; D call uncertain. V was cut by 5 bases and J by 14 bases, with 4 bases left in between. The germline V gene has CDR1 SEHNR and CDR2 FQNEAQ (reference sequence). The CDR3 is made up of 8 amino acids. The CDR3 is CASSQEFF. CDR3 DNA sequence: TGTGCCAGCAGCCAGGAGTTCTTC.

The chain has TRBV4-1 and TRBJ2-7; no firm D call. Germline CDR1 reads MGHRA; CDR2 reads YSYEKL. This CDR3 has 14 residues. The V gene lost 1 base and the J gene lost 0 bases, with 7 bases spanning the gap. This CDR3 reads CASSQVTHSYEQYF. CDR3 DNA: TGCGCCAGCAGCCAAGTGACACACTCCTACGAGCAGTACTTC.

This chain uses TRBV4-1 with TRBJ1-2; TRBD1 is a possible D gene (5 bases). The CDR3 is made up of 17 amino acids. Germline loops: CDR1 MGHRA, CDR2 YSYEKL. The V and J ends lost 1 base and 4 bases respectively, with 19 bases between them. The CDR3 DNA reads as TGCGCCAGCAGCCAAGTCGGGGGGGAAGCCCAGATCTATGGCTACACCTTC. Its translation is CASSQVGGEAQIYGYTF.

The chain employs TRBV5-4 and TRBJ2-7; 7 bases map to TRBD2. The length of the CDR3 is 15 residues. V was clipped by 0 bases and J by 3 bases; unmatched bases: 6. CDR1 and CDR2 from the germline V gene are SGHNT and YYREEE (reference sequence). This CDR3 reads CASSLGGGSLYEQYF. The CDR3, as DNA: TGTGCCAGCAGCTTGGGGGGCGGGAGCCTCTACGAGCAGTACTTC.

The genes are TRBV27 and TRBJ2-7; D is undetermined. This CDR3 is built from 12 residues. CDR1 and CDR2 (germline): MNHEY, SMNVEV (reference sequence). The V gene lost 1 base and the J gene lost 4 bases, with 5 bases spanning the gap. CDR3 loop: CASSLFGYEQYF. In DNA form, the CDR3 reads TGTGCCAGCAGTTTATTCGGTTACGAGCAGTACTTC.

In DNA form, the CDR3 reads TGCGCCAGCAGCCAACGGGACAGGGGCCCCTATGGCTACACCTTC. Its translation is CASSQRDRGPYGYTF. The chain recombines TRBV4-3 with TRBJ1-2; 10 bases match TRBD1. CDR1 is LGHNA, CDR2 YSLEER, per germline. Trimming cost V 2 bases and J 4 bases; bases outside gene matches: 4. This CDR3 contains 15 residues.

This clone was observed once. The V call is TRBV7-8, the J call TRBJ2-3, with 11 bases aligning to TRBD2. With V trimmed by 2 bases and J by 6 bases, 10 bases remained unmatched. Germline CDR1 is SGHVS and CDR2 is FQNEAQ. CDR3 length: 17 residues. The CDR3 nucleotides read TGTGCCAGCAGCTTAAGACTAGCGGGGCCGTTGATGGATACGCAGTATTTT. Translated, it gives CASSLRLAGPLMDTQYF.

The CDR3 reads CASSYRGGEYNEQFF. As DNA, the CDR3 is TGTGCCAGCAGTTACCGGGGGGGGGAATACAATGAGCAGTTCTTC. This chain connects TRBV6-6 to TRBJ2-1; 8 bases fit TRBD2. The CDR3 has 15 amino acids. Germline V gene sequence: CDR1 MNHNY, CDR2 SVGAGI (reference sequence). After removal of 2 bases from V and 4 bases from J, the junction contained 4 bases not matched to a gene.

The chain employs TRBV5-8 and TRBJ1-5; TRBD1 matches at 10 bases. Trimming cost V 4 bases and J 8 bases; bases outside gene matches: 9. The CDR3 is 15 amino acids. Germline CDR1 is SGHTS and CDR2 is YDEGEE. The CDR3 sequence: CASSIRDRGGEPQHF. The CDR3 coding sequence is TGTGCCAGCAGCATAAGGGACAGGGGAGGGGAGCCCCAGCATTTT.

The chain carries TRBV6-5 and TRBJ1-4, with TRBD1 matching over 12 bases. V shed 6 bases, J shed 8 bases, and the junction held 1 base outside the gene matches. Germline CDR1 MNHEY, CDR2 SVGAGI. CDR3 length equals 13 residues. CDR3 coding DNA: TGTGCCAGCAGAGGGACAGGGGGCGAAAAACTGTTTTTT. Its translation is CASRGTGGEKLFF.

This clone has only one observation. The chain employs TRBV27 and TRBJ1-1; TRBD1 matches at 8 bases. Germline CDR1 reads MNHEY; CDR2 reads SMNVEV (reference sequence). V trimming: 7 bases; J trimming: 4 bases; junction bases outside the gene matches: 8. This CDR3 has 14 amino acids. The CDR3 here is CASTPGQATTEAFF. Written as DNA, the CDR3 is TGTGCCAGCACTCCGGGACAGGCCACCACTGAAGCTTTCTTT.

This chain connects TRBV6-1 to TRBJ1-2, with 8 bases that match TRBD1. This CDR3 is built from 15 residues. In germline, CDR1 is MNHNS, CDR2 SASEGT. V gave up 7 bases and J gave up 2 bases; unmatched junction bases: 9. The CDR3 loop is CASTLQDRENYGYTF. Written as DNA, the CDR3 is TGTGCCAGCACGCTCCAGGACAGGGAAAACTATGGCTACACCTTC.

The chain carries TRBV19 and TRBJ1-3; TRBD1 matches 11 bases. Unmatched junction bases numbered 6, after V lost 7 bases and J lost 4 bases. The germline gives CDR1 LNHDA, CDR2 SQIVND (reference sequence). The CDR3 is 15 residues long. The CDR3 spells CASIGDRGSGNTIYF. The CDR3 coding sequence is TGTGCCAGTATCGGGGACAGGGGGTCCGGAAACACCATATATTTT.

The rearrangement joins TRBV5-1 to TRBJ2-3; maybe TRBD1 (6 bases). The V end was cut by 5 bases, the J end by 6 bases, with 10 bases between. CDR1 and CDR2 from the germline V gene are SGHRS and YFSETQ. The CDR3 contains 12 residues. The CDR3 DNA reads as TGCGCCAGCAGTTACAGGGAGGATACGCAGTATTTT. Amino acids: CASSYREDTQYF.